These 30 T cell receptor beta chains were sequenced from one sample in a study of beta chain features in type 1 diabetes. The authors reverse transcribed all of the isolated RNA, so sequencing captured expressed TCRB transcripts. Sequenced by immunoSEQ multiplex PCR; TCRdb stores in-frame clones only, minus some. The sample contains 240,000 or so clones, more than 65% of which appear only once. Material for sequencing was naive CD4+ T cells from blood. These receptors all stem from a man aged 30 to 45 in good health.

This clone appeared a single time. The CDR3 DNA reads as TGCAGCGTTGGGGCTAGCGGTGCCTACAATGAGCAGTTCTTC. Translated, it gives CSVGASGAYNEQFF. The chain uses TRBV29-1 and TRBJ2-1, with 7 bases matching TRBD2. Germline V gene sequence: CDR1 SQVTM, CDR2 ANQGSEA. The CDR3 has 14 residues. The V and J ends lost 4 bases and 2 bases, in that order; junction bases with no gene match: 5.

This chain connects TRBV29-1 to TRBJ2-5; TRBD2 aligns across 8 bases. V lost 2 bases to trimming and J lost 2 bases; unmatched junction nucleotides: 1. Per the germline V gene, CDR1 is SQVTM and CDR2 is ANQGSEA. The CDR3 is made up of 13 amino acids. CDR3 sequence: CSVERGGQETQYF. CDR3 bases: TGCAGCGTTGAACGGGGGGGTCAAGAGACCCAGTACTTC.

CDR3 in DNA: TGCAGCGTCGGACAGGGGGGATCCGCAGATACGCAGTATTTT. Translation: CSVGQGGSADTQYF. The J gene is TRBJ2-3, the V gene TRBV29-1; 10 bases match TRBD1. The CDR3 runs to 14 residues. J was trimmed by 4 bases and V by 6 bases; bases with no gene match: 7. The germline V gene encodes CDR1 SQVTM and CDR2 ANQGSEA.

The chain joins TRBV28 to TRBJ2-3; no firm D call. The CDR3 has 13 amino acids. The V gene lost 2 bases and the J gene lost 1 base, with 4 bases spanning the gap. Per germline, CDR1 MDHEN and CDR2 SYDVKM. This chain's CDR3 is CASSLAGTDTQYF. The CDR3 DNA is TGTGCCAGCAGTTTAGCGGGCACAGATACGCAGTATTTT.

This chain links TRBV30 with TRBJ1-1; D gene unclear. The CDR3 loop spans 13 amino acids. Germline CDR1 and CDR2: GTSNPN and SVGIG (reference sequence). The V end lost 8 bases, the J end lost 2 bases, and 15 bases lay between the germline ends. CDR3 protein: CARKLQINTEAFF. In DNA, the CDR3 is TGTGCCCGGAAGTTACAGATTAACACTGAAGCTTTCTTT.

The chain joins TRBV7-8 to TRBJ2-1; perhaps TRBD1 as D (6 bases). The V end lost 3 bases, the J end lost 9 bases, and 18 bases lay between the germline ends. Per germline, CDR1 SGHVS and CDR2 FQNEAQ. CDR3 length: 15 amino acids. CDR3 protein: CASSLRDMEPVEQFF. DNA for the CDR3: TGTGCCAGCAGCTTGAGGGACATGGAGCCCGTTGAGCAGTTCTTC.

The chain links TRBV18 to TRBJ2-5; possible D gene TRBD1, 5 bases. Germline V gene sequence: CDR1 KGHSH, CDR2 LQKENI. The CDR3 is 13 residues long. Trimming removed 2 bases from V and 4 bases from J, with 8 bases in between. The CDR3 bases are TGTGCCAGCTCACCAAAGGGGCGAGAGACCCAGTACTTC. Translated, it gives CASSPKGRETQYF.

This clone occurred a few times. As DNA, the CDR3 is TGTGCCTGGAGTACCTCGTTCCAAGAGACCCAGTACTTC. It translates to CAWSTSFQETQYF. The J gene is TRBJ2-5, the V gene TRBV30; D is unclear. V was trimmed by 2 bases and J by 1 base, leaving 8 bases between them. The CDR3 extends over 13 amino acids. Looked up from germline, CDR1 is GTSNPN and CDR2 is SVGIG (reference sequence).

CDR3 sequence reads: CASSQRQAETQYF. The CDR3 nucleotides read TGTGCCAGTAGTCAAAGACAGGCCGAGACCCAGTACTTC. V gene TRBV19 combines with J gene TRBJ2-5; perhaps TRBD1 as D (6 bases). The CDR3 sequence is 13 residues long. Germline CDR1 LNHDA, CDR2 SQIVND (reference sequence). V gave up 5 bases and J gave up 5 bases, with 12 bases separating them. Together with reference TRBV19 and TRBJ2-5, the CDR3 gives the full variable domain: DGGITQSPKYLFRKEGQNVTLSCEQNLNHDAMYWYRQDPGQGLRLIYYSQIVNDFQKGDIAEGYSVSREKKESFPLTVTSAQKNPTAFYLCASSQRQAETQYFGPGTRLLVL.

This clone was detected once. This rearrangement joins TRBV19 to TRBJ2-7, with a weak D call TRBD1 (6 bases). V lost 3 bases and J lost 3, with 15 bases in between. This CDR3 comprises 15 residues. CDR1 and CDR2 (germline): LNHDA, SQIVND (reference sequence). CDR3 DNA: TGTGCCAGTAGTATCCCAGGACAGACAGACTACGAGCAGTACTTC. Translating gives CASSIPGQTDYEQYF.

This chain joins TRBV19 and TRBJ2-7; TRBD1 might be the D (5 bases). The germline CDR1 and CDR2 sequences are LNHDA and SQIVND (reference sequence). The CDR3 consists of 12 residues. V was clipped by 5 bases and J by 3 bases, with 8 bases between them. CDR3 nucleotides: TGTGCCAGTAGTCAGGGAATCTACGAGCAGTACTTC. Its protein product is CASSQGIYEQYF.

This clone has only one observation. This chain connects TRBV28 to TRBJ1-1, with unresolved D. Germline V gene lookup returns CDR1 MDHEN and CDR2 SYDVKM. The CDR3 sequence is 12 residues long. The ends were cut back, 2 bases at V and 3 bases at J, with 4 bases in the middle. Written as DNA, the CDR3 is TGTGCCAGCAGTTTAATGTACACTGAAGCTTTCTTT. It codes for CASSLMYTEAFF.

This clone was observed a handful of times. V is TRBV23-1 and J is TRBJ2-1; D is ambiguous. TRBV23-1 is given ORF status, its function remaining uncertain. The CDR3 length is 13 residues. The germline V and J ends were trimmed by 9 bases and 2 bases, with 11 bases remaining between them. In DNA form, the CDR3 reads TGCGCCAGATATCGGATTCCCTACAATGAGCAGTTCTTC. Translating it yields CARYRIPYNEQFF.

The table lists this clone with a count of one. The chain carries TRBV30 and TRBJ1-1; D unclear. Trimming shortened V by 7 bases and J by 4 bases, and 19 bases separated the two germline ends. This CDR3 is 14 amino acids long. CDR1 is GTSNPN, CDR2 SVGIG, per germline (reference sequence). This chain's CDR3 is CAFGAGGRGTEAFF. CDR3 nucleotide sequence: TGTGCCTTCGGCGCGGGCGGACGTGGCACTGAAGCTTTCTTT.

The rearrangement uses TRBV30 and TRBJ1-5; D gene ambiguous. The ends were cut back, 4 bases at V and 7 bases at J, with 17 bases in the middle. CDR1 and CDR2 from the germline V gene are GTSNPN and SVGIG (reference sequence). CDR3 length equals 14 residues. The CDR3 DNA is TGTGCCTGGAAAGGTTCCGGAGGATCCCAGCCCCAGCATTTT. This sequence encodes CAWKGSGGSQPQHF.

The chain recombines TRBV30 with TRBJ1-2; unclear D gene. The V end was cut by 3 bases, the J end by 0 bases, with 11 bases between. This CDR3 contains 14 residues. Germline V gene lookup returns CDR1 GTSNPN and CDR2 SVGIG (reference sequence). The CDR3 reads CAWRGDGTNYGYTF. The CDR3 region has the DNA TGTGCCTGGAGGGGAGACGGTACTAACTATGGCTACACCTTC.

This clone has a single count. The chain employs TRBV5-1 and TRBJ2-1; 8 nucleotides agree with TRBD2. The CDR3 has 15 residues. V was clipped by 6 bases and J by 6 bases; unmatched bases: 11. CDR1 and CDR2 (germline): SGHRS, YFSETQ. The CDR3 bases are TGCGCCAGCACTAGCCGAGTCGGGAGGGGCAATGAGCAGTTCTTC. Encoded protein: CASTSRVGRGNEQFF.

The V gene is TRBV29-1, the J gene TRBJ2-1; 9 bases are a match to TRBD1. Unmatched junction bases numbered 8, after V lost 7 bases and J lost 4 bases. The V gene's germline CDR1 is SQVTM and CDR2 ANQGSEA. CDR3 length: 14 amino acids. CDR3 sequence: CSGAGTGRYNEQFF. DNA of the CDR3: TGCAGCGGAGCCGGGACAGGGAGATACAATGAGCAGTTCTTC.

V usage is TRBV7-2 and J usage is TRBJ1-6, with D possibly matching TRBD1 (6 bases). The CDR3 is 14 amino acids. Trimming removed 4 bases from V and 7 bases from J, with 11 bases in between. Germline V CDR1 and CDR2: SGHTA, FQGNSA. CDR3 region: CASSSLRGNSPLHF. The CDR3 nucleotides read TGTGCCAGCAGCTCCCTGAGGGGGAATTCACCCCTCCACTTT. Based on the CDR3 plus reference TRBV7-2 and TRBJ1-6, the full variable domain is GAGVSQSPSNKVTEKGKDVELRCDPISGHTALYWYRQSLGQGLEFLIYFQGNSAPDKSGLPSDRFSAERTGGSVSTLTIQRTQQEDSAVYLCASSSLRGNSPLHFGNGTRLTVT.

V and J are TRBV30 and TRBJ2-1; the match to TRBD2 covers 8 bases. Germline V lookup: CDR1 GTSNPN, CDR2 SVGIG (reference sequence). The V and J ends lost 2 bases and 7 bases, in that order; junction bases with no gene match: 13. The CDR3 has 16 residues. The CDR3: CAWSTPTGGARNEQFF. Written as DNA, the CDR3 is TGTGCCTGGAGTACCCCTACCGGGGGGGCCCGAAATGAGCAGTTCTTC.

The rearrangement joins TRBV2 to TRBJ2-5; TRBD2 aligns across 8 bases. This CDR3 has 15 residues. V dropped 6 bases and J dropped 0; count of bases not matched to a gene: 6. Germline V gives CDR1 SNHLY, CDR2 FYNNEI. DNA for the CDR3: TGTGCCAGCAGCTCCTTAGCGGGAAACCAAGAGACCCAGTACTTC. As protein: CASSSLAGNQETQYF.

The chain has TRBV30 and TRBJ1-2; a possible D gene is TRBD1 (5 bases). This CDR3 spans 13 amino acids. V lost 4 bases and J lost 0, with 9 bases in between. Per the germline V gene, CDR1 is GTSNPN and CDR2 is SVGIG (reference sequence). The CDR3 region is CAWTGRANYGYTF. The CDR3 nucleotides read TGTGCCTGGACAGGCAGGGCTAACTATGGCTACACCTTC.

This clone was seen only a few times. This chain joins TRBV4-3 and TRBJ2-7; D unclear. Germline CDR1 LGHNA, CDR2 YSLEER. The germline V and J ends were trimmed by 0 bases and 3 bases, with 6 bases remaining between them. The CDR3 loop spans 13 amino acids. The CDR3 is CASSQELFYEQYF. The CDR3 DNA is TGCGCCAGCAGCCAAGAACTTTTCTACGAGCAGTACTTC.

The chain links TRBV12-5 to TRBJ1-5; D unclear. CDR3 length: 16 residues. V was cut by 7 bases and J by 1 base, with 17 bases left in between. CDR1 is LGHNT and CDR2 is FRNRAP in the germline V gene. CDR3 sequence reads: CASVLRSALSNQPQHF. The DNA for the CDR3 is TGTGCTAGTGTCCTCCGGAGTGCCCTAAGCAATCAGCCCCAGCATTTT.

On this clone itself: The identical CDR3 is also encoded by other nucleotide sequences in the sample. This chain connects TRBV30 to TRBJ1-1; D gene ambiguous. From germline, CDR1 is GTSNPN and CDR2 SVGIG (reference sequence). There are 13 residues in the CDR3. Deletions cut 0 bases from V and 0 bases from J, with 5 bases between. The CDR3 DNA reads TGTGCCTGGAGTGTTAGCTTGAACACTGAAGCTTTCTTT. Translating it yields CAWSVSLNTEAFF.

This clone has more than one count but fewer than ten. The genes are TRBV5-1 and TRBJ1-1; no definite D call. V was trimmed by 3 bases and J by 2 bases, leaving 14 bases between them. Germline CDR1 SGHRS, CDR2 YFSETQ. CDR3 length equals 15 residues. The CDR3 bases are TGCGCCAGCAGCTCAGGAGAGATCGGAAACACTGAAGCTTTCTTT. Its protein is CASSSGEIGNTEAFF.

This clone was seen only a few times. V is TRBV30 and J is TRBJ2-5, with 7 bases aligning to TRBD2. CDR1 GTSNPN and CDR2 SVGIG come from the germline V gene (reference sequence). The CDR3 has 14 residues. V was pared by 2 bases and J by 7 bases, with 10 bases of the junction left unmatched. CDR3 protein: CAWSTLGAGRTQYF. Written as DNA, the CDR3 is TGTGCCTGGAGTACCCTAGGAGCGGGAAGGACCCAGTACTTC.

The CDR3 protein is CAWNMITDTQYF. In nucleotides, the CDR3 is TGTGCCTGGAATATGATCACAGATACGCAGTATTTT. V gene TRBV30 combines with J gene TRBJ2-3; the D is unclear. Looked up from germline, CDR1 is GTSNPN and CDR2 is SVGIG (reference sequence). V was shortened by 4 bases and J by 2 bases, with 7 bases between the two germline ends. This CDR3 is 12 amino acids long.

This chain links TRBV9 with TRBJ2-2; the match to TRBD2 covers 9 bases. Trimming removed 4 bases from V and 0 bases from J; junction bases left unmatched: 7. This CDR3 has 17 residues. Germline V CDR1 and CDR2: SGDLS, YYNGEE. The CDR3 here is CASSSSSGGSNTGELFF. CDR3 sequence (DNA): TGTGCCAGCAGCTCCAGTAGCGGGGGATCGAACACCGGGGAGCTGTTTTTT.

Written as DNA, the CDR3 is TGCAGCGACGAAGGACTTTTAAGCTCCTACAATGAGCAGTTCTTC. Its protein product is CSDEGLLSSYNEQFF. The chain is built from TRBV29-1 and TRBJ2-1; TRBD2 is a possible D gene (5 bases). The CDR3 is 15 residues long. Germline CDR1 and CDR2: SQVTM and ANQGSEA. Trimming took off 7 bases at V and 0 bases at J, with 16 bases between the two ends.